The present TCR beta chain was sequenced within a study of T cell responses to AZD1222 COVID-19 vaccine. Study-wide points: Two doses of AZD1222 preceded a rise in Spike-specific TCR breadth and depth. Distributed over spike, vaccine-associated CD4 TCRs predominated at 160-218 and 743-854. Baseline serology detected seropositivity in only a handful of AZD1222 recipients. It should be noted that donors were predominantly white British and more often female, and clonal diversity was possibly underestimated.

CDR1 is SGHDT, CDR2 YYEEEE, per germline. The V end was cut by 3 bases, the J end by 2 bases, with 17 bases between. The CDR3 is 16 residues long. Assay used: immunoSEQ multiplex PCR; TCRdb lists only in-frame clones, some missing. The sample has 200,000 or so clones, 85% to 95% seen once. A remark on this clone: Its matching antigen is unknown.

This clonotype originated in an adult in good health. This sample comprised peripheral blood, obtained on day 0 of AZD1222 vaccination. The V and J genes are TRBV5-6 and TRBJ1-2; D gene ambiguous. Here the CDR3 DNA reads TGTGCCAGCAGCTCGCCTATGGGTAACCTGAACTATGGCTACACCTTC. Translation gives CASSSPMGNLNYGYTF.